This entry lists 32 T cell receptor beta chains sequenced from one sample in a study of T cell repertoires in cytomegalovirus infection (dated by TCRdb to between 2018 and 2021). Antigen specificity for these receptors is unknown. The meaning of the sample's treatment or condition label: in vitro stimulation with specific CMV peptide epitopes to enrich CMV-specific T cells. Sequenced on an Illumina HiSeq 1500. The public reads were reanalyzed by TCRdb: fastp trimming at Q25, MiXCR alignment, in-frame beta chains only. Identical CDR3 proteins give one entry, which carries the most common genes and DNA. The sample profile shows some 940,000 distinct CDR3 sequences; roughly 30% of them were found once. The ten biggest clones cover roughly an eighth of the sample. The source material was cultured CD8+ T cells from PBMCs, sampled from culture after CMV antigen stimulation. The source is a human donor in good health (CMV status not recorded). Some clones in this sample may be carry-over from other donors' samples.

This clonotype was seen many times. The chain carries TRBV6-1 and TRBJ1-6; 7 nucleotides line up with TRBD1. The CDR3 spans 16 residues. Per germline, CDR1 MNHNS and CDR2 SASEGT. Germline trimming cut 3 bases from V and 7 bases from J; bases unmatched to any gene: 9. CDR3 loop: CASSDHPQGQNSPLHF. DNA of the CDR3: TGTGCCAGCAGTGACCACCCACAGGGGCAGAATTCACCCCTCCACTTT.

This clonotype was seen a handful of times. The V call is TRBV7-9, the J call TRBJ2-3; the D gene is possibly TRBD2 (7 bases). V was shortened by 2 bases and J by 6 bases, with 15 bases between the two germline ends. CDR3 length: 15 amino acids. Germline values: CDR1 SEHNR, CDR2 FQNEAQ (reference sequence). CDR3 residues: CASSLRGAFMDTQYF. As DNA, the CDR3 is TGTGCCAGCAGCTTACGGGGGGCCTTTATGGATACGCAGTATTTT.

This clonotype was found a few times. The V and J genes are TRBV6-1 and TRBJ2-7; 7 nucleotides line up with TRBD1. Looked up from germline, CDR1 is MNHNS and CDR2 is SASEGT. The length of the CDR3 is 15 residues. V was clipped by 4 bases and J by 5 bases; unmatched bases: 11. The CDR3 nucleotides read TGTGCCAGCAGTGTACCCCGACAGGGATTCCACGAGCAGTACGTC. This sequence encodes CASSVPRQGFHEQYV.

This chain connects TRBV28 to TRBJ1-2; 12 bases are shared with TRBD1. V dropped 5 bases and J dropped 3; count of bases not matched to a gene: 7. The CDR3 contains 16 residues. Germline values: CDR1 MDHEN, CDR2 SYDVKM. Here the CDR3 reads CASSTRDRGLDYGYTF. The CDR3 nucleotides are TGTGCCAGCAGTACCCGGGACAGGGGGCTTGACTATGGCTACACCTTC.

This clonotype turned up a few times. V and J are TRBV5-4 and TRBJ2-3; TRBD2 is a possible D gene (6 bases). Germline V gene lookup returns CDR1 SGHNT and CDR2 YYREEE (reference sequence). Trimming shortened V by 1 base and J by 4 bases, and 10 bases separated the two germline ends. This CDR3 is built from 14 residues. This chain's CDR3 is CASSLTLAPDTQYF. The CDR3 bases are TGTGCCAGCAGCTTGACCCTAGCGCCAGATACGCAGTATTTT.

The J gene is TRBJ1-3, the V gene TRBV20-1, with D maybe TRBD1 (6 bases). The CDR3 extends over 14 amino acids. The germline V gene encodes CDR1 DFQATT and CDR2 SNEGSKA (reference sequence). V lost 4 bases and J lost 4, with 14 bases in between. The CDR3 loop reads CSATTGFGGNTIYF. CDR3 in DNA: TGCAGTGCTACAACAGGGTTTGGGGGAAACACCATATATTTT.

This clonotype was seen only a few times. This sequence joins TRBV7-6 and TRBJ1-2; 10 positions agree with TRBD1. The CDR3 has 15 residues. The V segment lost 5 bases and the J segment 4 bases; nucleotides outside the gene matches: 7. CDR1 and CDR2 from the germline V gene are SGHVS and FNYEAQ. Here the CDR3 reads CASSANRDRGYGYTF. As DNA, the CDR3 is TGTGCCAGCAGCGCAAACCGGGACAGGGGCTATGGCTACACCTTC.

This clonotype was observed many times. Relative to the germline gene, one junction end is altered; a read error may explain this. The gene calls are TRBV10-3 and TRBJ2-1; 9 positions agree with TRBD1. Germline lookup yields CDR1 ENHRY and CDR2 SYGVKD. The CDR3 has 14 residues. This CDR3 reads CAISESIVTGGISF. In nucleotides, the CDR3 is TGTGCCATCAGTGAGTCGATAGTGACAGGGGGAATTAGCTTC.

This sequence joins TRBV6-2 or TRBV6-3 and TRBJ1-5, with D unclear. This CDR3 has 13 amino acids. Germline V gene lookup returns CDR1 MNHEY and CDR2 SVGEGT. Trimming pared 6 bases from V and 5 bases from J, leaving 11 bases between. CDR3 coding DNA: TGTGCCAGCAGGGAGAGGCAGTATCAGCCCCAGCATTTT. Its translation is CASRERQYQPQHF.

The chain links TRBV12-3 or TRBV12-4 to TRBJ2-7; 8 positions match TRBD2. The V and J ends lost 4 bases and 7 bases, in that order; junction bases with no gene match: 15. The CDR3 covers 16 residues. CDR3 protein: CASSSRTGGGTGEQYF. The CDR3 coding sequence is TGTGCCAGCAGTTCCCGAACGGGGGGGGGAACGGGTGAGCAGTACTTC.

This clonotype turned up a few times. This chain links TRBV5-6 with TRBJ1-4; tentatively, D is TRBD1 (5 bases). V dropped 4 bases and J dropped 7 bases, with 17 bases sitting between them. The CDR3 runs 15 residues. Germline CDR1 reads SGHDT; CDR2 reads YYEEEE. The CDR3 nucleotides read TGTGCCAGCAGCACAAACCAGGGTAGTGGTGAAAAACTGTTTTTT. Amino acid sequence: CASSTNQGSGEKLFF.

This clonotype showed up just a few times. The rearrangement links TRBV6-6 to TRBJ2-1; no clear D gene. The germline V gene has CDR1 MNHNY and CDR2 SVGAGI (reference sequence). V lost 9 bases and J 4 bases, leaving 16 bases between the germline ends. CDR3 size: 14 residues. CDR3 region: CASSDRPKYNEQFF. The CDR3 region has the DNA TGTGCCAGTTCAGACCGACCGAAATACAATGAGCAGTTCTTC.

The V and J genes are TRBV7-9 and TRBJ1-1, with D unresolved. The CDR3 length is 15 residues. Looked up from germline, CDR1 is SEHNR and CDR2 is FQNEAQ (reference sequence). Trimming removed 4 bases at V and 4 bases at J, with 16 bases between. The CDR3 reads CASSSWWDEATEAFF. DNA of the CDR3: TGTGCCAGCAGCTCCTGGTGGGATGAAGCCACTGAAGCTTTCTTT.

V and J are TRBV2 and TRBJ2-1, with 11 bases that match TRBD1. CDR1 is SNHLY, CDR2 FYNNEI, per germline. This CDR3 spans 15 amino acids. V dropped 4 bases and J dropped 6; count of bases not matched to a gene: 5. The CDR3 loop is CASSGGQGAANEQFF. CDR3 nucleotide sequence: TGTGCCAGCAGTGGCGGACAGGGGGCTGCCAATGAGCAGTTCTTC.

Only one count was recorded for this clonotype. A much larger clone lies one base from this, so it may be a read error. V usage is TRBV7-6 and J usage is TRBJ2-1; 9 nucleotides match TRBD2. From germline, CDR1 is SGHVS and CDR2 FNYEAQ. This CDR3 is built from 17 residues. V shed 5 bases and J 7 bases; nucleotides not matched to a gene: 15. CDR3 sequence (DNA): TGTGCCAGCAGCATAGTTCTCGGCGGGGGGGCGTTTAATGAGCAGTTCTTC. It is translated as CASSIVLGGGAFNEQFF.

The rearrangement links TRBV7-9 to TRBJ1-5; TRBD1 aligns across 8 bases. This CDR3 has 16 amino acids. V dropped 1 base and J dropped 0; count of bases not matched to a gene: 2. Per the germline V gene, CDR1 is SEHNR and CDR2 is FQNEAQ (reference sequence). CDR3 DNA sequence: TGTGCCAGCAGCTTAGAGGACAGGGATAGCAATCAGCCCCAGCATTTT. Translation gives CASSLEDRDSNQPQHF.

To note about this clonotype: A much larger clonotype is one base distant, so this may be a read error. V usage is TRBV7-2 and J usage is TRBJ2-3; D is perhaps TRBD1 (6 bases). The CDR3 has 13 residues. Germline V gene lookup returns CDR1 SGHTA and CDR2 FQGNSA. The CDR3 DNA is TGTGCCAGCAGCTTCCTAGGGGGAGATACGCGGTATTTT. Protein sequence: CASSFLGGDTRYF.

The sample holds one count of this clonotype. This chain uses TRBV6-5 with TRBJ2-1, with 9 positions matching TRBD1. This CDR3 comprises 14 residues. Unmatched junction bases numbered 8, after V lost 5 bases and J lost 9 bases. The germline V gene has CDR1 MNHEY and CDR2 SVGAGI. CDR3 nucleotide sequence: TGTGCCAGCAGTCCTGGGGGACAGGGTTCTGAGCAGTTCTTC. This gives the protein CASSPGGQGSEQFF.

This clonotype was seen many times. The chain has TRBV7-2 and TRBJ2-7; TRBD1 agrees at 7 bases. After removal of 3 bases from V and 6 bases from J, the junction contained 2 bases not matched to a gene. From germline, CDR1 is SGHTA and CDR2 FQGNSA. The CDR3 spans 12 residues. CDR3 sequence: CASSFYRGEQYF. CDR3 nucleotide sequence: TGTGCCAGCAGCTTCTACAGGGGCGAGCAGTACTTC.

This clonotype was seen more than once but under ten times. This chain connects TRBV29-1 to TRBJ1-2, with D unresolved. The V end lost 2 bases, the J end lost 2 bases, and 18 bases lay between the germline ends. Per the germline V gene, CDR1 is SQVTM and CDR2 is ANQGSEA. The CDR3 covers 16 residues. The CDR3 reads CSVEKRPPPENYGYTF. The CDR3 region has the DNA TGCAGCGTTGAAAAACGGCCACCGCCCGAGAACTATGGCTACACCTTC.

This clonotype has just a few counts. This rearrangement joins TRBV24-1 to TRBJ2-1; tentatively, D is TRBD2 (5 bases). Between the trimmed V and J ends, which lost 0 bases and 0 bases, there was a span of 8 bases. This CDR3 is 16 amino acids long. The germline CDR1 and CDR2 sequences are KGHDR and SFDVKD. CDR3 DNA sequence: TGTGCCACCAGTGATTTGGAGGGTAGCTCCTACAATGAGCAGTTCTTC. Translation gives CATSDLEGSSYNEQFF.

As concerns this clonotype: Just one base apart from a much larger clone, this may be a read error. The J gene is TRBJ2-7, the V gene TRBV5-5, with D possibly matching TRBD2 (6 bases). Per germline, CDR1 SGHKS and CDR2 YYEKEE (reference sequence). The CDR3 length is 19 residues. DNA of the CDR3: TGTGCCAACAGCTTGTCCGGGCCAAGGAGGCTAGCGACTTTCTACGAGCAGTACGTC. Translating gives CANSLSGPRRLATFYEQYV.

For this clonotype: Compared with germline, one end of the junction differs, possibly owing to a read error. The rearrangement joins TRBV19 to TRBJ2-6, with 7 bases matching TRBD2. Germline V gene sequence: CDR1 LNHDA, CDR2 SQIVND (reference sequence). CDR3 length: 18 residues. The CDR3 DNA reads as TGTGCCAGTAGTGCCAATAGTCGGGAGGTCTCTGGGACCAACGTCCCGACTTTC. This sequence encodes CASSANSREVSGTNVPTF.

This sequence joins TRBV7-6 and TRBJ2-2; D perhaps matches TRBD2 (6 bases). Trimming cost V 11 bases and J 3 bases, with 16 bases left between them. CDR3 length: 14 residues. Germline V lookup: CDR1 SGHVS, CDR2 FNYEAQ. CDR3 in DNA: TGTGCCGGAGGAGGGACGGGTGACACCGGGGAGCTGTTTTTT. Amino acid sequence: CAGGGTGDTGELFF.

The chain has TRBV6-6 and TRBJ2-1; 12 bases align to TRBD2. This CDR3 region has 19 residues. V lost 2 bases and J lost 3; bases outside the gene matches: 11. From germline, CDR1 is MNHNY and CDR2 SVGAGI (reference sequence). The CDR3 DNA follows: TGTGCCAGCAGTTACGCACTAGCGGGGGGACCGGGCCTCTACAATGAGCAGTTCTTC. Amino acids: CASSYALAGGPGLYNEQFF.

The J gene is TRBJ2-5, the V gene TRBV11-2; D is ambiguous. Trimming shortened V by 1 base and J by 4 bases, and 19 bases separated the two germline ends. The CDR3 is 17 amino acids. Germline V lookup: CDR1 SGHAT, CDR2 FQNNGV. Written as DNA, the CDR3 is TGTGCCAGCAGCTTAGGGGTGGCGTGGATGAAGGGAGAGACCCAGTACTTC. It encodes CASSLGVAWMKGETQYF.

This clonotype has only a few counts. The J gene is TRBJ2-3, the V gene TRBV6-2 or TRBV6-3; 8 nucleotides match TRBD2. This CDR3 has 16 amino acids. Germline CDR1 MNHEY, CDR2 SVGEGT. The V and J ends lost 5 bases and 2 bases, in that order; junction bases with no gene match: 9. CDR3 bases: TGTGCCAGCAGTGACCGGACTAGCATCGCCACAGATACGCAGTATTTT. Translation: CASSDRTSIATDTQYF.

The chain couples TRBV28 to TRBJ2-7; D might be TRBD2 (7 bases). The CDR3 extends over 13 amino acids. CDR1 MDHEN and CDR2 SYDVKM come from the germline V gene. The V end was cut by 2 bases, the J end by 5 bases, with 10 bases between. The CDR3 reads CASSLGGGHEQYV. The CDR3 nucleotides are TGTGCCAGCAGTTTAGGGGGGGGCCACGAGCAGTACGTC.

Turning to this clonotype: Just one base apart from a much larger clone, this may be a read error. V usage is TRBV12-3 or TRBV12-4 and J usage is TRBJ2-6; possibly TRBD2 for D (6 bases). This CDR3 comprises 16 residues. The CDR3: CANSPLGGSGANVLTF. The CDR3 DNA reads as TGTGCCAACAGTCCTCTTGGGGGGTCTGGGGCCAACGTCCTGACTTTC.

This chain uses TRBV6-6 with TRBJ2-5; 8 bases align to TRBD1. The CDR3 length is 14 residues. J gave up 5 bases and V 7 bases, and 9 bases lay outside the gene matches. Germline CDR1 and CDR2: MNHNY and SVGAGI (reference sequence). The CDR3 reads CASTPQGAEETQYF. In nucleotides, the CDR3 is TGTGCCAGCACCCCTCAGGGGGCTGAGGAGACCCAGTACTTC.

The V call is TRBV11-1, the J call TRBJ2-2; a possible D gene is TRBD2 (6 bases). The V and J ends lost 4 bases and 4 bases respectively, with 10 bases between them. The germline V gene has CDR1 SGHAT and CDR2 FQDESV (reference sequence). CDR3 length: 14 residues. The CDR3 DNA follows: TGTGCCAGCAGCTCACGGGGGAGCACCGGGGAGCTGTTTTTT. It specifies CASSSRGSTGELFF.

The chain is built from TRBV29-1 and TRBJ2-1; D is perhaps TRBD2 (5 bases). V lost 6 bases and J 8 bases, leaving 11 bases between the germline ends. The CDR3 length is 11 residues. The V gene's germline CDR1 is SQVTM and CDR2 ANQGSEA. The CDR3 bases are TGCAGCGTATATATGGACTATGAGCAGTTCTTC. This codes for CSVYMDYEQFF.